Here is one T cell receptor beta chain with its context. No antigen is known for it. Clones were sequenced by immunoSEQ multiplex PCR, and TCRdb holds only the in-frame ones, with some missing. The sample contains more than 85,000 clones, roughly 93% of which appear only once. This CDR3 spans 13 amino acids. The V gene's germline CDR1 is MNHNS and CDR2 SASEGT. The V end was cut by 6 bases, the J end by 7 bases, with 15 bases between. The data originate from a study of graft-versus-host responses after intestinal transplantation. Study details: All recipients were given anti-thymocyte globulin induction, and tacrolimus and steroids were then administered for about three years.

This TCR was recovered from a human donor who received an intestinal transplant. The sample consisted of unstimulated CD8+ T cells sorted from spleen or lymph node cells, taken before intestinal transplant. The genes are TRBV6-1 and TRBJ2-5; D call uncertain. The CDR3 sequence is CASSLKTLGTQYF. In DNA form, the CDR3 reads TGTGCCAGCAGCCTAAAGACCCTAGGGACCCAGTACTTC.